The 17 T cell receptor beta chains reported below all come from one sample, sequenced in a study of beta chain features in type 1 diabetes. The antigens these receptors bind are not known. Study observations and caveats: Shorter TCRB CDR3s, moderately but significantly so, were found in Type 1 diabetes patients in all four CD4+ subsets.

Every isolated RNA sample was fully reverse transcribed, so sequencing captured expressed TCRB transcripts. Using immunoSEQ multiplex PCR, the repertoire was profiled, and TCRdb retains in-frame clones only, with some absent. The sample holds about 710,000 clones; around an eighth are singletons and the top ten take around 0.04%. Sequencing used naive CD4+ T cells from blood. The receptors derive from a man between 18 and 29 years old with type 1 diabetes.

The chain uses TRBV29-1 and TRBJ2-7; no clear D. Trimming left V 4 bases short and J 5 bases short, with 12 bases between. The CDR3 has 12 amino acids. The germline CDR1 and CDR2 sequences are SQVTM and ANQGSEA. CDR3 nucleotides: TGCAGCGTTGGGAAGCAGGCTAACGAGCAGTACTTC. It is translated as CSVGKQANEQYF.

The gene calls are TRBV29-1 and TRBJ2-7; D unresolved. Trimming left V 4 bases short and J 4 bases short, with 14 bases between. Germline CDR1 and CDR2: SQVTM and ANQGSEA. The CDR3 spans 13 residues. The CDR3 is CSVGQGKSYEQYF. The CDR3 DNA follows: TGCAGCGTTGGCCAAGGGAAGAGTTACGAGCAGTACTTC.

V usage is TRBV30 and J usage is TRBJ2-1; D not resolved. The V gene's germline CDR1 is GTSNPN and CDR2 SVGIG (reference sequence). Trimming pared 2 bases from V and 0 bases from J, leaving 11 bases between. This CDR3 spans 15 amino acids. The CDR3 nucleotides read TGTGCCTGGAGTATACGTTCGAGCTCCTACAATGAGCAGTTCTTC. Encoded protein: CAWSIRSSSYNEQFF.

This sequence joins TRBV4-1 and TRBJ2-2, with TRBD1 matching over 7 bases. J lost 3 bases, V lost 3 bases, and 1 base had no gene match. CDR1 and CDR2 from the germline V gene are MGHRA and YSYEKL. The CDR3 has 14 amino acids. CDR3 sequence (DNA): TGCGCCAGCAGCCACGGACAGGACACCGGGGAGCTGTTTTTT. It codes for CASSHGQDTGELFF.

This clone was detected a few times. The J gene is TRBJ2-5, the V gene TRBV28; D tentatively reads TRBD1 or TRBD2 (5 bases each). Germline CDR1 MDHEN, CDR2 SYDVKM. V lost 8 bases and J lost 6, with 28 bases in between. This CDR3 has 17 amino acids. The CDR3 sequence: CASEAAYGAPLRKTQYF. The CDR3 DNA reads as TGTGCCAGCGAGGCGGCCTACGGGGCGCCCCTCAGGAAGACCCAGTACTTC. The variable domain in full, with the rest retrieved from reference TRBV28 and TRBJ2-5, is DVKVTQSSRYLVKRTGEKVFLECVQDMDHENMFWYRQDPGLGLRLIYFSYDVKMKEKGDIPEGYSVSREKKERFSLILESASTNQTSMYLCASEAAYGAPLRKTQYFGPGTRLLVL.

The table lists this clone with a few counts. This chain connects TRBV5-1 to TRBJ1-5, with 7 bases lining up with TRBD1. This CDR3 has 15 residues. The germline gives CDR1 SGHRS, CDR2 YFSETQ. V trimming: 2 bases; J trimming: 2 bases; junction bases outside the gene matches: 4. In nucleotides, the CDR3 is TGCGCCAGCAGCTTCGAAGGACAGGGCAATCAGCCCCAGCATTTT. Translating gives CASSFEGQGNQPQHF.

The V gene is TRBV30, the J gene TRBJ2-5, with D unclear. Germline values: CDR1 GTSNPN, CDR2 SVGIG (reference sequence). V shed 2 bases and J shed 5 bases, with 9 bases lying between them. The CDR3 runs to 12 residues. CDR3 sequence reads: CAWSSQVETQYF. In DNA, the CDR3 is TGTGCCTGGAGTAGTCAGGTCGAGACCCAGTACTTC.

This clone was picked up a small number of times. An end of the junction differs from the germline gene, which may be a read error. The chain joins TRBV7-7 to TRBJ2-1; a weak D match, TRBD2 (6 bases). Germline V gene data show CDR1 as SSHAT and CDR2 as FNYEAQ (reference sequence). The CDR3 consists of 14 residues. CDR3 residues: CASSLSGLVDEQFF. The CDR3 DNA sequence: TGTGCTAGCAGCTTAAGCGGGTTGGTCGATGAGCAGTTCTTC.

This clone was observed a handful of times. The DNA of the CDR3 is TGCGCCAGCAGCTTGTGGATCGGGAAGGAGACCCAGTACTTC. It specifies CASSLWIGKETQYF. The chain links TRBV5-1 to TRBJ2-5; tentative D call: TRBD2 (5 bases). This CDR3 has 14 amino acids. The germline V and J ends were trimmed by 1 base and 5 bases, with 12 bases remaining between them. Germline loops: CDR1 SGHRS, CDR2 YFSETQ.

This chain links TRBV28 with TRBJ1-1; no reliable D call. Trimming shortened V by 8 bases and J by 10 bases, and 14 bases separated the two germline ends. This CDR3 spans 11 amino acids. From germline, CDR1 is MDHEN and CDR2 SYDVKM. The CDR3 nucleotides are TGTGCCAGCGGTGGGTCATTGGGAGCTTTCTTT. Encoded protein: CASGGSLGAFF.

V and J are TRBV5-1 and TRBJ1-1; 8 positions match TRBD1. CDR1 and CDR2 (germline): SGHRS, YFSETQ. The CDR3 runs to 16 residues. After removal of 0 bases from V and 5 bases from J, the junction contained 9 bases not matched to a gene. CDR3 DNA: TGCGCCAGCAGCTTGGGGCCGACAGGGGCGGGGACTGAAGCTTTCTTT. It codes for CASSLGPTGAGTEAFF.

CDR3 protein: CASSLTGLGRGIQYF. CDR3 DNA sequence: TGTGCCAGCAGTTTAACCGGCCTGGGTCGAGGCATTCAGTACTTC. The J gene is TRBJ2-4, the V gene TRBV28; D is unclear. Deletions cut 2 bases from V and 9 bases from J, with 17 bases between. The CDR3 runs to 15 residues. Germline V CDR1 and CDR2: MDHEN, SYDVKM.

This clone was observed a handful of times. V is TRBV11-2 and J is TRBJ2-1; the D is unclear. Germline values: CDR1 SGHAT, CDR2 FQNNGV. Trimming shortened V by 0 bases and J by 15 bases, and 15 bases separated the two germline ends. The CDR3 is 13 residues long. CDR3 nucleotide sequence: TGTGCCAGCAGCTTAGATCTGCGTTCTCCTTGGTTCTTC. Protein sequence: CASSLDLRSPWFF.

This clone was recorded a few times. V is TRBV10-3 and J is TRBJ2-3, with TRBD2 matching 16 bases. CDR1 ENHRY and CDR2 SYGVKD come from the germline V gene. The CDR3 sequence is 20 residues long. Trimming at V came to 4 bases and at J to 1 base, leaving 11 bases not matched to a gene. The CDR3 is CAISGHPGLAGGPGTDTQYF. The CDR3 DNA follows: TGTGCCATCAGTGGCCACCCGGGACTAGCGGGAGGGCCCGGCACAGATACGCAGTATTTT.

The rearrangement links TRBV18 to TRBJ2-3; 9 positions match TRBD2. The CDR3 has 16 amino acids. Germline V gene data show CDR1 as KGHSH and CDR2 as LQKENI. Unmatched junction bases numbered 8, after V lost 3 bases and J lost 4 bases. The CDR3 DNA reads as TGTGCCAGCTCACCGGGGGCTAGCGGGAAATCAGATACGCAGTATTTT. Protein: CASSPGASGKSDTQYF.

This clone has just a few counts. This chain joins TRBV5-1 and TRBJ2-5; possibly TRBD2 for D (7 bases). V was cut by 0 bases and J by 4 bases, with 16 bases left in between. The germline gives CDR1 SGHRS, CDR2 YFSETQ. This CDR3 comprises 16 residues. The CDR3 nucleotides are TGCGCCAGCAGCTTGGTATCAGGGGAGCGGGGAGAGACCCAGTACTTC. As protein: CASSLVSGERGETQYF.

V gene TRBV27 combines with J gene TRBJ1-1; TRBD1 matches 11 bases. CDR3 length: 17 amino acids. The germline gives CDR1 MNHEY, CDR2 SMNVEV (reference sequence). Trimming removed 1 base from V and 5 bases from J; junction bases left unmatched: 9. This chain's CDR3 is CASSLWTGGSLETEAFF. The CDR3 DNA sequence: TGTGCCAGCAGTTTATGGACAGGGGGCTCCTTGGAAACTGAAGCTTTCTTT.